This TCR beta chain was found in a study of cytomegalovirus exposure and HLA in healthy donors. Study conclusions and caveats: Reports credit the classifier with highly specific, highly sensitive diagnosis of cytomegalovirus status.

This CDR3 contains 14 residues. V shed 5 bases, J shed 0 bases, and the junction held 1 base outside the gene matches. From germline, CDR1 is MNHNS and CDR2 SASEGT. It was with 60 Vbeta and 13 Jbeta primers that the PCR ran. TCRdb keeps only in-frame clones here, not all; method: immunoSEQ multiplex PCR. This table holds roughly 100,000 clones, 75% to 85% found once. Concerning this clone itself: The antigen is unknown.

The receptor was isolated from a man between 18 and 29 years old in good health and CMV-seropositive. Sequences were obtained from PBMCs. The V call is TRBV6-1, the J call TRBJ1-2; 9 nucleotides agree with TRBD1. CDR3 sequence (DNA): TGTGCCAGCAGTAGACAGGGGGCTAACTATGGCTACACCTTC. Amino acids: CASSRQGANYGYTF.